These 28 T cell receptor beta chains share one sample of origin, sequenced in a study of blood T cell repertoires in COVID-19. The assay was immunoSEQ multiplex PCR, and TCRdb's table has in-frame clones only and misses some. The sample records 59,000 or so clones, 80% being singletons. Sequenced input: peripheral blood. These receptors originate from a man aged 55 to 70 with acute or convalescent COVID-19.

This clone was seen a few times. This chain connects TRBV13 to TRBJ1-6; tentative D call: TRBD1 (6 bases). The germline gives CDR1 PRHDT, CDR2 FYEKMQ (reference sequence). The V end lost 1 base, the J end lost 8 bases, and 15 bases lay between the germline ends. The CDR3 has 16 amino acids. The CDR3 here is CASSLVGKTGYSPLHF. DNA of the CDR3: TGTGCCAGCAGCTTAGTAGGAAAGACAGGCTATTCACCCCTCCACTTT.

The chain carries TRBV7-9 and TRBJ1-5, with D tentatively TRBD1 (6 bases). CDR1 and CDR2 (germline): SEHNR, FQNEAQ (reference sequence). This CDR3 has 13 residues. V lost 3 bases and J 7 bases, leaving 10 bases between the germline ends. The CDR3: CASSFRGAQPQHF. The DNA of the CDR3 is TGTGCCAGCAGCTTCCGGGGGGCACAGCCCCAGCATTTT.

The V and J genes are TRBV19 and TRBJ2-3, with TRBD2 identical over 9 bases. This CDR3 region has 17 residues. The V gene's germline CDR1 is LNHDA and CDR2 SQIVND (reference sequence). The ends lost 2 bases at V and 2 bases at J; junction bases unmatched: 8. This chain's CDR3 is CASSIRPSGATTDTQYF. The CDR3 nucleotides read TGTGCCAGTAGTATACGTCCTAGCGGGGCGACCACAGATACGCAGTATTTT.

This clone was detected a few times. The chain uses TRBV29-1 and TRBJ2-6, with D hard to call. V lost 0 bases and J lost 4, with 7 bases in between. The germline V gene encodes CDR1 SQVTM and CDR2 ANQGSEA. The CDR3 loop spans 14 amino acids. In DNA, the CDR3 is TGCAGCGTTGAAGATCTGGCAGGGGCCAACGTCCTGACTTTC. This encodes CSVEDLAGANVLTF.

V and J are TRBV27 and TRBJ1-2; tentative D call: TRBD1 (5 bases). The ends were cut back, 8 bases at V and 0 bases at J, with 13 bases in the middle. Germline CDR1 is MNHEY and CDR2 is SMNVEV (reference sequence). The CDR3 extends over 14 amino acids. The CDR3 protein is CASGWGRSNYGYTF. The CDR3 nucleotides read TGTGCCAGCGGCTGGGGCCGCTCTAACTATGGCTACACCTTC.

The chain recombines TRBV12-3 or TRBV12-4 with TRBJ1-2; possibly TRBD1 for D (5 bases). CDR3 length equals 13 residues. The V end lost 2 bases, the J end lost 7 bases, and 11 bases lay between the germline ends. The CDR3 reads CASSLMGLGGYTF. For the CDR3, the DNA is TGTGCCAGCAGTTTAATGGGGCTCGGTGGCTACACCTTC.

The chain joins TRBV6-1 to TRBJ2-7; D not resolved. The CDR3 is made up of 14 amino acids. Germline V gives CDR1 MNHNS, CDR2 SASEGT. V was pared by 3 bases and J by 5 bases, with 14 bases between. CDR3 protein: CASSDLGFEDEQYF. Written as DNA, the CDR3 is TGTGCCAGCAGTGACCTCGGGTTCGAGGACGAGCAGTACTTC.

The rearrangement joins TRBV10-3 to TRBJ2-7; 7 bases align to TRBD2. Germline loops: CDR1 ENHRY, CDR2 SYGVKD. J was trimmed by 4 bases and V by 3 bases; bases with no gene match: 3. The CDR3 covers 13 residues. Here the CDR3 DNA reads TGTGCCATCAGTGAAGGCGGGGGATACGAGCAGTACTTC. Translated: CAISEGGGYEQYF.

The CDR3 is CASSPTGLSGNTIYF. The CDR3 coding sequence is TGTGCCAGCTCACCGACAGGCCTCTCTGGAAACACCATATATTTT. The gene calls are TRBV18 and TRBJ1-3; D possibly corresponds to TRBD1 (6 bases). V lost 3 bases and J 0 bases, leaving 9 bases between the germline ends. Germline V gene data show CDR1 as KGHSH and CDR2 as LQKENI. The CDR3 length is 15 residues.

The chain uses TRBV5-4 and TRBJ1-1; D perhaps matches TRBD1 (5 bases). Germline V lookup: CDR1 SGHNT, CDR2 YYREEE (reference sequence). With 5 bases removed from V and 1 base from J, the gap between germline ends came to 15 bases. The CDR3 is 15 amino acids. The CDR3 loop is CASSSVQGRNTEAFF. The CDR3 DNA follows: TGTGCCAGCAGTTCTGTCCAGGGCAGGAACACTGAAGCTTTCTTT.

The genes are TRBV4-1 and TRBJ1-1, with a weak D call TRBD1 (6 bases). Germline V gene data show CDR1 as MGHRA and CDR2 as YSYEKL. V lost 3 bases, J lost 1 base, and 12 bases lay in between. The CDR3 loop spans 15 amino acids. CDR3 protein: CASSHPGTRNTEAFF. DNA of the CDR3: TGCGCCAGCAGCCACCCGGGGACAAGGAACACTGAAGCTTTCTTT.

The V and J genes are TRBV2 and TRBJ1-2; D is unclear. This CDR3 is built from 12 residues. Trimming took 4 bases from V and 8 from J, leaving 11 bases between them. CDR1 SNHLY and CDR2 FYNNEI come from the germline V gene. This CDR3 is CASSVAGSGYTF. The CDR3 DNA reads TGTGCCAGCAGTGTGGCCGGGAGCGGCTACACCTTC.

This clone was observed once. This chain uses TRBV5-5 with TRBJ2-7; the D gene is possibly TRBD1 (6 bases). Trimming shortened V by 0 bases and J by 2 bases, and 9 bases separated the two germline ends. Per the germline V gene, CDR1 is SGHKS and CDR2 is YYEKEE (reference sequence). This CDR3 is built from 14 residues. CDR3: CASSLVQGPYEQYF. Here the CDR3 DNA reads TGTGCCAGCAGCTTGGTGCAGGGGCCCTACGAGCAGTACTTC.

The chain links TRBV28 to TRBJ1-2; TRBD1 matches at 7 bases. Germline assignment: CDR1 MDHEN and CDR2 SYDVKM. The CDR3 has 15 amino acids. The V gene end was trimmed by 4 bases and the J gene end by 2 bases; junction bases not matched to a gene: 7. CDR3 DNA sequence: TGTGCCAGCAGTTACGACCGGGACAGCAACTATGGCTACACCTTC. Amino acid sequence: CASSYDRDSNYGYTF.

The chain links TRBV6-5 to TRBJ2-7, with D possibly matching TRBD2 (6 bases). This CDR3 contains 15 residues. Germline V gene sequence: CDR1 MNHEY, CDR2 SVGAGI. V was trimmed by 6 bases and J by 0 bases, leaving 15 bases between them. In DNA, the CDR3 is TGTGCCAGCAGGAACTTAGGGGACTTCTCCTACGAGCAGTACTTC. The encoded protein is CASRNLGDFSYEQYF.

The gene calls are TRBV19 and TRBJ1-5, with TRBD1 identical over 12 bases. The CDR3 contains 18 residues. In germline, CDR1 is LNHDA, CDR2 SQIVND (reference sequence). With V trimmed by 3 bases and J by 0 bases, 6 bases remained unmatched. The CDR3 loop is CASSIRDRGQYSNQPQHF. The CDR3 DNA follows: TGTGCCAGTAGTATCCGGGACAGGGGGCAATATAGCAATCAGCCCCAGCATTTT.

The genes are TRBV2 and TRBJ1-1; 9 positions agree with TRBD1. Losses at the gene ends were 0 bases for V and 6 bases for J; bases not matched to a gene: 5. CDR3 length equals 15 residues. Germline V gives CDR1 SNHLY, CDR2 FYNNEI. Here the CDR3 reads CASSEAPGQGSEAFF. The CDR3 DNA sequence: TGTGCCAGCAGTGAAGCTCCTGGACAGGGGTCTGAAGCTTTCTTT.

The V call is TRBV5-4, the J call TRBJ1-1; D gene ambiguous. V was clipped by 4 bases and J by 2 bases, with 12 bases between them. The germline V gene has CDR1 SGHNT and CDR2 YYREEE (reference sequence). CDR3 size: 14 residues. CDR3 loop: CASSTPGGNTEAFF. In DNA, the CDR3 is TGTGCCAGCAGCACCCCGGGAGGCAACACTGAAGCTTTCTTT. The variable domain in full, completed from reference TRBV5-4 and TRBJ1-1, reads ETGVTQSPTHLIKTRGQQVTLRCSSQSGHNTVSWYQQALGQGPQFIFQYYREEENGRGNFPPRFSGLQFPNYSSELNVNALELDDSALYLCASSTPGGNTEAFFGQGTRLTVV.

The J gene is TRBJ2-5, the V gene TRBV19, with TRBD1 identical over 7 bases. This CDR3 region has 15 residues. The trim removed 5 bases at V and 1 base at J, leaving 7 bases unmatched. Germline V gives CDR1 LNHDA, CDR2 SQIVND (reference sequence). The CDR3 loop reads CASSLVGTVQETQYF. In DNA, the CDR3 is TGTGCCAGTAGTTTAGTCGGGACAGTCCAAGAGACCCAGTACTTC.

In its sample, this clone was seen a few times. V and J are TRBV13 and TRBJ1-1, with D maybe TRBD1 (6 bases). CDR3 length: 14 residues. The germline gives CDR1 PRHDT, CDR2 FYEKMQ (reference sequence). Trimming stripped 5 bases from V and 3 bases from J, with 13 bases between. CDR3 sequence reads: CASSNRQDYTEAFF. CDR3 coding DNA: TGTGCCAGCAGCAACCGACAGGATTACACTGAAGCTTTCTTT.

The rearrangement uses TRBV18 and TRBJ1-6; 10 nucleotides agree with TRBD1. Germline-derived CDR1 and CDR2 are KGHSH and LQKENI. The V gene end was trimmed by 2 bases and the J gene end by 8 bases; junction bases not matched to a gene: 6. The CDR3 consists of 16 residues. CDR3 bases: TGTGCCAGCTCACCAAAGTTCGGGACAGGGGATTCACCCCTCCACTTT. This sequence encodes CASSPKFGTGDSPLHF. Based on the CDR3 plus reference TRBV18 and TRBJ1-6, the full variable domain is NAGVMQNPRHLVRRRGQEARLRCSPMKGHSHVYWYRQLPEEGLKFMVYLQKENIIDESGMPKERFSAEFPKEGPSILRIQQVVRGDSAAYFCASSPKFGTGDSPLHFGNGTRLTVT.

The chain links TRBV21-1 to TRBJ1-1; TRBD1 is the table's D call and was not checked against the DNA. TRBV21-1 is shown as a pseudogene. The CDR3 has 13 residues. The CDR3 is CASRTAITWEAFF. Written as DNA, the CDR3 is TGTGCCAGTCGGACAGCTATAACATGGGAAGCTTTCTTT.

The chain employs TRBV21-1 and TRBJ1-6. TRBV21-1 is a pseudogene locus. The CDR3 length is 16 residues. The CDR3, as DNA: TGTGCCAGCAGCAAATCTTGGAGGTCCTATAATTCACCCCTCCACTTT. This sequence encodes CASSKSWRSYNSPLHF.

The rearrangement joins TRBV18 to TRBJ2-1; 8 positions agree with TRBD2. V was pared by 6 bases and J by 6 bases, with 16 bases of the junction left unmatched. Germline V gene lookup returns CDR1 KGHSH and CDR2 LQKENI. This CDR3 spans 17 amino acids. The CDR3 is CASSDHGGTRALNEQFF. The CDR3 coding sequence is TGTGCCAGCTCGGACCACGGGGGGACTAGGGCGCTCAATGAGCAGTTCTTC. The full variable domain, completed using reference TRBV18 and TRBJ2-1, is NAGVMQNPRHLVRRRGQEARLRCSPMKGHSHVYWYRQLPEEGLKFMVYLQKENIIDESGMPKERFSAEFPKEGPSILRIQQVVRGDSAAYFCASSDHGGTRALNEQFFGPGTRLTVL.

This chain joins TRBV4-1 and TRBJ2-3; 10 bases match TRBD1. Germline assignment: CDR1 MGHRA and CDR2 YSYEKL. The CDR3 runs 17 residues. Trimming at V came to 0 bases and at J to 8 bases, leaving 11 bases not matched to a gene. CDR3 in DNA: TGCGCCAGCAGCCAAGAGGACAGGGGGAAGGGGGGGGTTACGCAGTATTTT. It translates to CASSQEDRGKGGVTQYF.

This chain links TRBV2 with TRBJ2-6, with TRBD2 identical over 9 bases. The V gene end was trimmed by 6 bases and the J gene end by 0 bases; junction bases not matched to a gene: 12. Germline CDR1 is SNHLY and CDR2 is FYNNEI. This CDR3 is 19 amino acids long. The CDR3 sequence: CASRETSGSWSSGANVLTF. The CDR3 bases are TGTGCCAGCAGGGAAACTAGCGGGTCCTGGAGCTCTGGGGCCAACGTCCTGACTTTC.

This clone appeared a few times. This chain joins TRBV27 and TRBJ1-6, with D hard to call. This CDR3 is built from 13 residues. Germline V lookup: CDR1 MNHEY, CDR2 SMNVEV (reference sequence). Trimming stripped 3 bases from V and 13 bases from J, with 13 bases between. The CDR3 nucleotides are TGTGCCAGCAGTTTCGGGGAGGAGTATCCCCTCCACTTT. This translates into CASSFGEEYPLHF.

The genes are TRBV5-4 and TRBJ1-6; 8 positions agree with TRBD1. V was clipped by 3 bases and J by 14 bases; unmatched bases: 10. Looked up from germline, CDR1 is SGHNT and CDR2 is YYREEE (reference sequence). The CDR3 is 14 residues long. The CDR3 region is CASSSRTGPSSLHF. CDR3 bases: TGTGCCAGCAGCTCGCGGACAGGGCCCTCATCCCTCCACTTT.